These 21 T cell receptor beta chains came from one sample sequenced in a study of blood T cell repertoires in COVID-19. Here immunoSEQ multiplex PCR was the method, and the copy in TCRdb shows in-frame clones only, minus some. The data show 180,000 or so clones, roughly 89% seen once. Sample: peripheral blood. The source of these receptors is a man aged 18 to 29 with active or convalescent COVID-19.

The J gene is TRBJ1-4, the V gene TRBV7-9, with D hard to call. From germline, CDR1 is SEHNR and CDR2 FQNEAQ (reference sequence). This CDR3 is built from 15 residues. Trimming left V 5 bases short and J 0 bases short, with 10 bases between. The DNA for the CDR3 is TGTGCCAGCAGCCCCCGCGGGCCAACTAATGAAAAACTGTTTTTT. The encoded protein is CASSPRGPTNEKLFF.

This clone came up once. This chain uses TRBV9 with TRBJ2-7; possible D gene TRBD2, 5 bases. Germline V CDR1 and CDR2: SGDLS, YYNGEE. Trimming left V 0 bases short and J 7 bases short, with 17 bases between. The CDR3 runs 15 residues. CDR3 bases: TGTGCCAGCAGCGTAGACGGAGCGCGAGGACTGGAGCAGTACTTC. As protein: CASSVDGARGLEQYF.

This clone was seen once. Its ends do not fully match the called genes, so a read error is possible. The rearrangement uses TRBV7-7 and TRBJ2-1; D might be TRBD1 (6 bases). CDR3 length equals 13 residues. CDR1 and CDR2 (germline): SSHAT, FNYEAQ (reference sequence). The CDR3 region is CASSGETGNEQFF. CDR3 bases: TGTGCTAGCAGCGGAGAGACAGGAAATGAGCAGTTCTTC.

The chain employs TRBV4-3 and TRBJ2-1; D remains unclear. Germline V CDR1 and CDR2: LGHNA, YSLEER. V gave up 7 bases and J gave up 3 bases, with 10 bases separating them. The CDR3 is made up of 13 amino acids. CDR3 in amino acids: CASTKELYNEQFF. The CDR3 nucleotides read TGCGCCAGCACGAAGGAGCTCTACAATGAGCAGTTCTTC.

The V and J genes are TRBV20-1 and TRBJ2-1, with D maybe TRBD2 (6 bases). Germline V gene sequence: CDR1 DFQATT, CDR2 SNEGSKA (reference sequence). V gave up 3 bases and J gave up 6 bases, with 18 bases separating them. This CDR3 contains 15 residues. The CDR3 DNA sequence: TGCAGTGCTAGTCTCTGGGCCCGGGACTCCAATGAGCAGTTCTTC. Protein product: CSASLWARDSNEQFF.

This chain joins TRBV21-1 and TRBJ2-3; the listed D gene, TRBD2, was not tested against the DNA. TRBV21-1 is labeled a pseudogene. The CDR3 extends over 15 amino acids. The chain's CDR3 is CASSTSRASTDTQYF. CDR3 DNA sequence: TGTGCCAGCAGCACGTCCAGAGCGAGCACAGATACGCAGTATTTT.

This sequence joins TRBV4-1 and TRBJ2-7; 9 bases match TRBD2. V shed 0 bases and J 3 bases; nucleotides not matched to a gene: 6. Germline V gives CDR1 MGHRA, CDR2 YSYEKL. CDR3 length: 16 amino acids. The CDR3 DNA follows: TGCGCCAGCAGCCAAGACTTGGCTAGCGGGAACTACGAGCAGTACTTC. It is translated as CASSQDLASGNYEQYF.

The J gene is TRBJ1-1, the V gene TRBV12-3 or TRBV12-4, with 9 bases lining up with TRBD1. The CDR3 length is 13 residues. The V segment lost 3 bases and the J segment 11 bases; nucleotides outside the gene matches: 7. CDR3 amino acids: CASSFFGDREAFF. The CDR3 DNA sequence: TGTGCCAGCAGTTTCTTCGGGGACAGGGAGGCTTTCTTT.

The CDR3 nucleotides read TGTGCCAGCAGAGGAGGGGCGGACATTCAGTACTTC. Protein sequence: CASRGGADIQYF. V is TRBV12-3 or TRBV12-4 and J is TRBJ2-4, with a possible D match to TRBD2 (6 bases). V was trimmed by 6 bases and J by 8 bases, leaving 11 bases between them. The CDR3 covers 12 residues.

This clone was seen more than once but under ten times. Other nucleotide sequences from this sample produce the same CDR3. V and J are TRBV13 and TRBJ2-7; D might be TRBD2 (6 bases). Trimming left V 4 bases short and J 2 bases short, with 12 bases between. Germline lookup yields CDR1 PRHDT and CDR2 FYEKMQ (reference sequence). CDR3 length: 14 amino acids. CDR3: CASSSQGGAYEQYF. CDR3 nucleotide sequence: TGTGCCAGCAGCTCCCAAGGAGGGGCCTACGAGCAGTACTTC.

The chain is built from TRBV6-5 and TRBJ1-2; D call uncertain. This CDR3 region has 12 residues. V shed 2 bases and J shed 7 bases, with 8 bases lying between them. Germline V gene data show CDR1 as MNHEY and CDR2 as SVGAGI. The CDR3 DNA reads TGTGCCAGCAGTTACACCAGAGGTGGCTACACCTTC. It codes for CASSYTRGGYTF.

In DNA, the CDR3 is TGTGCCAGCTCACCGTCGGGAGGCGGCGACACCATATATTTT. The encoded protein is CASSPSGGGDTIYF. The chain couples TRBV18 to TRBJ1-3; D is uncertain. The CDR3 totals 14 residues. CDR1 KGHSH and CDR2 LQKENI come from the germline V gene. V was trimmed by 3 bases and J by 8 bases, leaving 14 bases between them.

The V call is TRBV6-5, the J call TRBJ1-2; 8 bases are shared with TRBD1. From germline, CDR1 is MNHEY and CDR2 SVGAGI. J was trimmed by 0 bases and V by 5 bases; bases with no gene match: 2. The length of the CDR3 is 14 residues. The CDR3 sequence is CASSPGQANYGYTF. The CDR3, as DNA: TGTGCCAGCAGTCCGGGACAGGCTAACTATGGCTACACCTTC.

V gene TRBV5-4 combines with J gene TRBJ1-2; D perhaps matches TRBD1 (5 bases). CDR3 length: 16 residues. CDR1 is SGHNT and CDR2 is YYREEE in the germline V gene (reference sequence). The V gene lost 4 bases and the J gene lost 5 bases, with 21 bases spanning the gap. The CDR3 region has the DNA TGTGCCAGCAGCGTTGGGGCGGGAGATCGTCTGTATGGCTACACCTTC. Its protein is CASSVGAGDRLYGYTF. Looking up the rest from reference TRBV5-4 and TRBJ1-2 gives the full variable domain: ETGVTQSPTHLIKTRGQQVTLRCSSQSGHNTVSWYQQALGQGPQFIFQYYREEENGRGNFPPRFSGLQFPNYSSELNVNALELDDSALYLCASSVGAGDRLYGYTFGSGTRLTVV.

The rearrangement joins TRBV9 to TRBJ2-1, with TRBD2 identical over 12 bases. The ends lost 2 bases at V and 7 bases at J; junction bases unmatched: 4. The CDR3 is made up of 15 amino acids. Germline CDR1 and CDR2: SGDLS and YYNGEE. The CDR3 loop is CASSVTSGSLNEQFF. CDR3 sequence (DNA): TGTGCCAGCAGCGTGACTAGCGGGAGCTTAAATGAGCAGTTCTTC.

The J gene is TRBJ1-1, the V gene TRBV7-8; 7 positions agree with TRBD1. Germline-derived CDR1 and CDR2 are SGHVS and FQNEAQ. CDR3 length: 12 amino acids. With 5 bases clipped from V and 10 bases from J, the junction kept 7 bases outside the gene matches. The CDR3 sequence is CASSQDRSGAFF. DNA for the CDR3: TGTGCCAGCAGCCAGGACAGGTCGGGAGCTTTCTTT.

The chain combines TRBV7-9 with TRBJ1-1, with 8 bases lining up with TRBD1. V shed 0 bases and J 7 bases; nucleotides not matched to a gene: 1. CDR3 length: 13 amino acids. Germline CDR1 reads SEHNR; CDR2 reads FQNEAQ (reference sequence). The CDR3 protein is CASSLADRGEAFF. CDR3 sequence (DNA): TGTGCCAGCAGCTTAGCAGACAGGGGTGAAGCTTTCTTT. Using reference TRBV7-9 and TRBJ1-1 for the parts outside the CDR3, the full variable domain is DTGVSQNPRHKITKRGQNVTFRCDPISEHNRLYWYRQTLGQGPEFLTYFQNEAQLEKSRLLSDRFSAERPKGSFSTLEIQRTEQGDSAMYLCASSLADRGEAFFGQGTRLTVV.

The chain combines TRBV5-1 with TRBJ1-1; D is unresolved. CDR1 and CDR2 from the germline V gene are SGHRS and YFSETQ. Trimming stripped 0 bases from V and 1 base from J, with 13 bases between. This CDR3 is built from 16 residues. The CDR3 sequence is CASSLEVARANTEAFF. The CDR3 nucleotides are TGCGCCAGCAGCTTGGAGGTAGCCCGTGCGAACACTGAAGCTTTCTTT.

V gene TRBV4-3 combines with J gene TRBJ1-1; D is unclear. The CDR3 sequence is 13 residues long. Germline V CDR1 and CDR2: LGHNA, YSLEER. V was pared by 0 bases and J by 5 bases, with 7 bases between. CDR3 loop: CASSQEEGTEAFF. CDR3 in DNA: TGCGCCAGCAGCCAAGAAGAGGGAACTGAAGCTTTCTTT.

This clone appeared a single time. This chain uses TRBV6-4 with TRBJ1-6; D gene uncertain. The CDR3 consists of 15 residues. Germline V gives CDR1 MRHNA, CDR2 SNTAGT. Trimming took off 6 bases at V and 2 bases at J, with 11 bases between the two ends. CDR3 sequence (DNA): TGTGCCAGCAGGGAAACAGTCACCTATAATTCACCCCTCCACTTT. This encodes CASRETVTYNSPLHF.

The rearrangement links TRBV7-2 to TRBJ1-2, with a weak D call TRBD1 (5 bases). Between the trimmed V and J ends, which lost 0 bases and 2 bases, there was a span of 7 bases. This CDR3 comprises 14 residues. Per germline, CDR1 SGHTA and CDR2 FQGNSA. The CDR3 DNA reads as TGTGCCAGCAGCTTAGCGCGGGGGAACTATGGCTACACCTTC. This gives the protein CASSLARGNYGYTF.